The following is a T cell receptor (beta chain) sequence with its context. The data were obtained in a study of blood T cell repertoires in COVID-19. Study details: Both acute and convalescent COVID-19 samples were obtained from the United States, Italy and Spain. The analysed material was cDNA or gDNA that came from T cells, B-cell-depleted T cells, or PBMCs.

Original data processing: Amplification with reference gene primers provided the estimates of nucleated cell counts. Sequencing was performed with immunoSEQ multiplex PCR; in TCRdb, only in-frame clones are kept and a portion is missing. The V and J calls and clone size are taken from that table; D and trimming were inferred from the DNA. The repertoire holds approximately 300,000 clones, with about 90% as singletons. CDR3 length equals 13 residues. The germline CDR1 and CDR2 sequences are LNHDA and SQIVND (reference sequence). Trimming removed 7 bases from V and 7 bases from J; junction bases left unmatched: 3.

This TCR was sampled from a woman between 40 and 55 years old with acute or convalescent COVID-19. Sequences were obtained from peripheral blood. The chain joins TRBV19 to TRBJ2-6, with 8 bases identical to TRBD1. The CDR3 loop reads CASKDRAANVLTF. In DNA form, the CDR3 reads TGTGCCAGTAAGGACAGGGCTGCCAACGTCCTGACTTTC.